This T cell receptor (beta chain) was captured by sequencing in a study of blood T cell repertoires in COVID-19 (TCRdb year 2020). About the full investigation: The collaborator samples originated in the United States, Italy and Spain and spanned the acute and convalescent phases of COVID-19. The samples were drawn from two sources: the first 160 participants of the ongoing ImmuneRACE study, and fewer than 1,500 subjects contributed by 6 global collaborators. A de-identified subject ID, COVID-19 status, age in years and sex were almost always included in the sample metadata. The repertoires were released in a freely available public database meant as a resource for research on the immune response to SARS-CoV-2. Where available, HLA class I and class II types were taken from metadata supplied by the sample provider and were not determined by assay-based typing. The material from the prospective study consisted of cDNA or gDNA derived from T cells, B-cell-depleted T cells, or PBMCs. Deeply sampled blood TCRbeta repertoires from subjects exposed to, actively infected with, or recovered from COVID-19 were included in the dataset.

As to this clone: What antigen it recognizes has not been identified. The record has no base qualities; no much larger clone is one base away.

TCRbeta CDR3 regions were amplified from genomic DNA using the immunoSEQ Assay, a bias-controlled multiplex PCR. The source study handled its data this way. Within the assay, amplification of reference gene primers was used to estimate how many nucleated cells each sample contained. Sequence reads were collapsed and filtered to measure the absolute abundance of every unique TCRbeta CDR3 rearrangement. For each sample, productive Simpson clonality was calculated as the square root of Simpson's diversity index over productive rearrangements. Not all clones reach the TCRdb copy of this immuneACCESS table, which keeps in-frame sequences only. Checked studies attribute under half of the gap to unresolved V genes and leave the rest unexplained. V, J and clone size derive from that table, while D and trimming were established from the DNA sequence. The sample table records more than 150,000 clones; roughly 87% of these occur just once. Clones ranked in the top ten supply about 5.7% of the sample.

What the authors observed across the whole study: Clinical and demographic metadata were provided uncurated, with the amount varying by source and participant.

Including cysteine and phenylalanine, the CDR3 has 14 amino acids. Of all the DNA, just the CDR3 is kept, 42 bases in frame from base 1. Germline trimming: 4 bases from V, 4 bases from J; junction bases outside gene matches: 2. CDR1 and CDR2 are drawn from the germline V gene: SGHRS, YFSETQ. Each collaborating institution followed its own protocols to collect whole blood in K2EDTA tubes. For TCRbeta analysis, collaborator samples were shipped as frozen whole blood, as isolated PBMCs, or as DNA extracted from either sample type. This TCR was sampled from a woman between 40 and 55 years old with acute or convalescent COVID-19. The chain was built from TRBV5-1 and TRBJ1-6; TRBD1 matches 7 bases in the middle. Sequencing was performed on peripheral blood. The base sequence is TGCGCCAGCAGCGTGGGACAGTATAATTCACCCCTCCACTTT. Its translation reads: CASSVGQYNSPLHF.